One and the same sample provided the 8 T cell receptor beta chains below, sequenced in a study of T cell responses to AZD1222 COVID-19 vaccine. Measured with immunoSEQ multiplex PCR; TCRdb has only the in-frame clones, and not every one. The sample has some 200,000 clones; roughly 92% are singletons. The sequencing here drew on peripheral blood, taken on day 0 of AZD1222 vaccination. These receptors came from an adult in good health.

In this sample, this clone turned up once. The genes are TRBV29-1 and TRBJ2-1; no clear D. The CDR3 has 18 amino acids. Germline loops: CDR1 SQVTM, CDR2 ANQGSEA. V lost 6 bases to trimming and J lost 2 bases, with 26 bases between them. The CDR3 here is CSVNPETLGPGPYNEQFF. As DNA, the CDR3 is TGCAGCGTCAATCCGGAGACACTCGGGCCAGGACCCTACAATGAGCAGTTCTTC.

The J gene is TRBJ2-2, the V gene TRBV5-1; D perhaps matches TRBD2 (5 bases). V lost 4 bases and J lost 0, with 10 bases in between. The CDR3 contains 15 residues. Germline lookup yields CDR1 SGHRS and CDR2 YFSETQ. CDR3 residues: CASSLRATNTGELFF. The CDR3 DNA reads as TGCGCCAGCAGCCTGCGGGCGACGAACACCGGGGAGCTGTTTTTT.

The count of this clone is one. J is TRBJ2-7 and V is TRBV18, with 11 positions matching TRBD2. The CDR3 length is 16 residues. Germline trimming cut 4 bases from V and 0 bases from J; bases unmatched to any gene: 5. CDR1 and CDR2 from the germline V gene are KGHSH and LQKENI. The CDR3 region is CASSLITSGSSYEQYF. CDR3 bases: TGTGCCAGCTCACTAATAACTAGCGGGAGCTCCTACGAGCAGTACTTC. The complete variable domain, with remaining parts taken from reference TRBV18 and TRBJ2-7, reads NAGVMQNPRHLVRRRGQEARLRCSPMKGHSHVYWYRQLPEEGLKFMVYLQKENIIDESGMPKERFSAEFPKEGPSILRIQQVVRGDSAAYFCASSLITSGSSYEQYFGPGTRLTVT.

The CDR3 sequence is CASSFRGNSYEQYF. The CDR3 nucleotides read TGTGCCAGCAGCTTCCGTGGGAATTCGTACGAGCAGTACTTC. The genes are TRBV7-2 and TRBJ2-7; no clear D gene. The CDR3 totals 14 residues. The germline CDR1 and CDR2 sequences are SGHTA and FQGNSA. The V gene lost 3 bases and the J gene lost 4 bases, with 13 bases spanning the gap.

The CDR3 DNA reads as TGCGCCAGCAGCCTTGAGGGGGTAGCCTACGAGCAGTACTTC. It encodes CASSLEGVAYEQYF. The chain links TRBV5-1 to TRBJ2-7, with D perhaps TRBD1 (6 bases). There are 14 residues in the CDR3. Trimming removed 4 bases at V and 2 bases at J, with 13 bases between. The germline V gene has CDR1 SGHRS and CDR2 YFSETQ.

In this sample, this clone turned up once. The chain combines TRBV28 with TRBJ1-6; no clear D. The CDR3 runs to 13 residues. Looked up from germline, CDR1 is MDHEN and CDR2 is SYDVKM. V was cut by 8 bases and J by 10 bases, with 15 bases left in between. CDR3 loop: CASFLGKSSPLHF. The CDR3 DNA follows: TGTGCCAGCTTTTTAGGGAAGTCGTCACCCCTCCACTTT.

The rearrangement joins TRBV29-1 to TRBJ1-1; 12 bases map to TRBD1. The trim removed 7 bases at V and 10 bases at J, leaving 10 bases unmatched. Germline V lookup: CDR1 SQVTM, CDR2 ANQGSEA. CDR3 size: 13 residues. The CDR3 DNA follows: TGCAGCGACGGGACAGGGGGCTTAAGGGGAGCTTTCTTT. As protein: CSDGTGGLRGAFF. The full variable domain, in which reference TRBV29-1 and TRBJ1-1 provide the parts outside the CDR3, is SAVISQKPSRDICQRGTSLTIQCQVDSQVTMMFWYRQQPGQSLTLIATANQGSEATYESGFVIDKFPISRPNLTFSTLTVSNMSPEDSSIYLCSDGTGGLRGAFFGQGTRLTVV.

This clone was seen just once. The chain has TRBV6-1 and TRBJ2-3; D may match TRBD1 or TRBD2 (5 bases each). Germline-derived CDR1 and CDR2 are MNHNS and SASEGT. Trimming removed 2 bases from V and 6 bases from J, with 18 bases in between. CDR3 size: 16 residues. The CDR3 nucleotides are TGTGCCAGCAGTGAATCTCGGGGCCCCCCCCTGGATACGCAGTATTTT. Its translation is CASSESRGPPLDTQYF.